The T cell receptor beta chain under discussion was sequenced for a study of T-cell memory formation after mild COVID-19. MiXCR, run by TCRdb on the 5' RACE reads, gives a single entry per CDR3 protein. The sample holds approximately 500,000 distinct CDR3 sequences, roughly 25% seen once. A few counts support this clonotype. Its matching antigen is unknown. Study-wide findings and caveats: SARS-CoV-2 specificity was not confirmed for second-wave clones peaking on day 37.

The germline CDR1 and CDR2 sequences are SGHNT and YYREEE (reference sequence). With V trimmed by 4 bases and J by 2 bases, 4 bases remained unmatched. The CDR3 is made up of 16 amino acids. Input material: PBMCs or a T cell subset sorted from them (not recorded which). The gene calls are TRBV5-4 and TRBJ2-3; 13 bases match TRBD2. This TCR came from an adult woman who had mild COVID-19 (a few samples of this study predate the infection). Cell type and time point are not known. The DNA for the CDR3 is TGTGCCAGCAGCCAAGGACTAGCGGGGGTCACAGATACGCAGTATTTT. Amino acids: CASSQGLAGVTDTQYF.